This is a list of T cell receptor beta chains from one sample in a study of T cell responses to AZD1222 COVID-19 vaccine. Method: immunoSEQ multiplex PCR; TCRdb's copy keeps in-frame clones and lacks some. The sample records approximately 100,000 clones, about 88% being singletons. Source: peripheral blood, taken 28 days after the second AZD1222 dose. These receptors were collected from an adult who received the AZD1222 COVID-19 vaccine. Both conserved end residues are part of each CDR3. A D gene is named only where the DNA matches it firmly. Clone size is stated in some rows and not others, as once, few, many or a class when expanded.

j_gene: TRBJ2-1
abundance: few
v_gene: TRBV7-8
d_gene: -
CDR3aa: CASSLEGLGEQFF
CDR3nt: TGTGCCAGCAGCTTAGAGGGGTTGGGTGAGCAGTTCTTC

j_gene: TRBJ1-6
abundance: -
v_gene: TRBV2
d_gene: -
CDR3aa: CASKTANNSPLHF
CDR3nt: TGTGCCAGCAAGACAGCGAACAATTCACCCCTCCACTTT

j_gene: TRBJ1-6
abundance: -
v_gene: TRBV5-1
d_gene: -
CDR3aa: CASSLGGDNSPLHF
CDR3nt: TGCGCCAGCAGCTTGGGCGGGGATAATTCACCCCTCCACTTT

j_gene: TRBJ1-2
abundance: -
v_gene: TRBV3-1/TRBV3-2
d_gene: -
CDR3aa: CASSQNYRVGADGYTF
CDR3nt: TGTGCCAGCAGCCAAAATTACCGGGTCGGGGCTGACGGCTACACCTTC

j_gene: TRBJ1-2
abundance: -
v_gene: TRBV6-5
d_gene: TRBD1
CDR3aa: CASSSTDRGDGYTF
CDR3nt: TGTGCCAGCAGTTCGACGGACAGGGGAGATGGCTACACCTTC

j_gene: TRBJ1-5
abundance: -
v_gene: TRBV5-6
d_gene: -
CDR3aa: CASSYGGNQPQHF
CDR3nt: TGTGCCAGCAGCTACGGGGGAAATCAGCCCCAGCATTTT

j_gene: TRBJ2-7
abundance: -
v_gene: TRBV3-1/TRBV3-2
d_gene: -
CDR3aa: CASSQHSYEQYF
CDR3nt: TGTGCCAGCAGCCAACACTCCTACGAGCAGTACTTC

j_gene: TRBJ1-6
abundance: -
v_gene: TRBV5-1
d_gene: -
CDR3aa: CASSLDAGNLNSPLHF
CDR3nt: TGCGCCAGCAGCTTGGATGCAGGGAATCTTAATTCACCCCTCCACTTT

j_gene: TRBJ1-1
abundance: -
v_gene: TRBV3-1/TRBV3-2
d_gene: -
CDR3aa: CASSQGGGGNTEAFF
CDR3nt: TGTGCCAGCAGCCAAGGTGGTGGGGGGAACACTGAAGCTTTCTTT

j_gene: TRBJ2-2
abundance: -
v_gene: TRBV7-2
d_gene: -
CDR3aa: CASSFSPGELFF
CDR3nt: TGTGCCAGCAGCTTTAGTCCCGGGGAGCTGTTTTTT

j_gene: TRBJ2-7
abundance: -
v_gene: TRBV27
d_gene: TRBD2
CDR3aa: CASSPWTSGSGEQYF
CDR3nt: TGTGCCAGCAGTCCCTGGACTAGCGGGTCGGGGGAGCAGTACTTC

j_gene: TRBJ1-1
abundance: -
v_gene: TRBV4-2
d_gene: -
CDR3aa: CASSQALGASNTEAFF
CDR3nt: TGTGCCAGCAGCCAAGCGTTGGGGGCATCAAACACTGAAGCTTTCTTT

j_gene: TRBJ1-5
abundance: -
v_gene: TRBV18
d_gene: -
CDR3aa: CASSSLGNQPQHF
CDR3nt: TGTGCCAGCTCTTCGCTGGGGAATCAGCCCCAGCATTTT

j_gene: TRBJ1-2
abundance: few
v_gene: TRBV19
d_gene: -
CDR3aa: CASSSGGGYGYTF
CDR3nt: TGTGCCAGTAGTAGTGGAGGGGGCTATGGCTACACCTTC

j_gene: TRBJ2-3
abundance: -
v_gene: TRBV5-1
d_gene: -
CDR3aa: CASSADRTDTQYF
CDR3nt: TGCGCCAGCAGCGCGGACAGAACAGATACGCAGTATTTT

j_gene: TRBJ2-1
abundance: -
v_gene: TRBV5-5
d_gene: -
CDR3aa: CASSSHMNEQFF
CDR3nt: TGTGCCAGCAGCTCCCACATGAATGAGCAGTTCTTC

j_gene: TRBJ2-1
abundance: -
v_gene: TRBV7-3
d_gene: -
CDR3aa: CASSLGGGLYNEQFF
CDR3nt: TGTGCCAGCAGCCTAGGTGGGGGGCTCTACAATGAGCAGTTCTTC

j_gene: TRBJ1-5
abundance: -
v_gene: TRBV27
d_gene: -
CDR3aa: CASSYSLLQSVQPQHF
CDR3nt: TGTGCCAGCAGCTATTCCCTCCTACAGTCGGTTCAGCCCCAGCATTTT

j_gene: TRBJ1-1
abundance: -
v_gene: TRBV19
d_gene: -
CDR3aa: CASSSDSHTEAFF
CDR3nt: TGTGCCAGTAGTTCGGACAGCCACACTGAAGCTTTCTTT

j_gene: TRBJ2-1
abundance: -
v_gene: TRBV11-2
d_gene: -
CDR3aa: CASSLLGPLSYNEQFF
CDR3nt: TGTGCCAGCAGCTTACTCGGGCCGCTCTCCTACAATGAGCAGTTCTTC

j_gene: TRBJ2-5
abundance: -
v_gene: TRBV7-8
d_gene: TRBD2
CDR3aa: CASSKYGGAETQYF
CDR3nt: TGTGCCAGCAGCAAATACGGGGGGGCGGAGACCCAGTACTTC

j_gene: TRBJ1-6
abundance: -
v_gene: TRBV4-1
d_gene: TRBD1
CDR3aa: CASSHQTGVNSPLHF
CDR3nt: TGCGCCAGCAGCCACCAGACAGGGGTGAATTCACCCCTCCACTTT

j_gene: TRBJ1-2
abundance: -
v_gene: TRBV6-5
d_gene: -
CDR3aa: CASTSQGGTNYGYTF
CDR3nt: TGTGCCAGCACATCACAGGGAGGAACTAACTATGGCTACACCTTC

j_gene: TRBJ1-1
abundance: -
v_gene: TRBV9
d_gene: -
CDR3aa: CASSAAQGVTEAFF
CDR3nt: TGTGCCAGCAGCGCTGCCCAGGGAGTCACTGAAGCTTTCTTT

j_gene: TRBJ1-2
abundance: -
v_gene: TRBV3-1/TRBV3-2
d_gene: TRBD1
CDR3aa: CASSFGTGDGYTF
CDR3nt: TGTGCCAGCAGCTTCGGGACAGGGGATGGCTACACCTTC

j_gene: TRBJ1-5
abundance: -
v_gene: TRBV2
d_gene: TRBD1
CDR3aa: CASSESRGQQPQHF
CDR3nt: TGTGCCAGCAGTGAAAGCAGGGGGCAACAGCCCCAGCATTTT

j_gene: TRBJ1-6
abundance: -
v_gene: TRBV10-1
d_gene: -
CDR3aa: CASRETLNSPLHF
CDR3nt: TGCGCCAGCAGAGAGACCCTTAATTCACCCCTCCACTTT

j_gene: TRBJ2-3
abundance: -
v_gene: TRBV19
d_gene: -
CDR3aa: CASSISGVGTDTQYF
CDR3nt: TGTGCCAGTAGTATTAGTGGGGTGGGCACAGATACGCAGTATTTT

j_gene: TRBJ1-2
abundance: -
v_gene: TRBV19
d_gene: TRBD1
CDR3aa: CASSVTGPNYGYTF
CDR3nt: TGTGCCAGTAGTGTGACAGGGCCAAACTATGGCTACACCTTC

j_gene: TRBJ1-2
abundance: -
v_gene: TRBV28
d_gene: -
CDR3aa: CASSSVGAYYGYTF
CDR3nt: TGTGCCAGCAGTTCTGTGGGGGCCTACTATGGCTACACCTTC

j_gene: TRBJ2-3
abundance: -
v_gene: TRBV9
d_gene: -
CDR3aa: CASSPQASTDTQYF
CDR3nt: TGTGCCAGCAGCCCTCAGGCTAGCACAGATACGCAGTATTTT

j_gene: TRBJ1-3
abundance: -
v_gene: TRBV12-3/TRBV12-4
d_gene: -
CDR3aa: CASSYTNSVSIYF
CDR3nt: TGTGCCAGCAGTTATACTAACAGCGTCTCGATATATTTT

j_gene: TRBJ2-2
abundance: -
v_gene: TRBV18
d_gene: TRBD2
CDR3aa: CASSPLSGDTGELFF
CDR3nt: TGTGCCAGCTCACCACTGAGCGGGGACACCGGGGAGCTGTTTTTT

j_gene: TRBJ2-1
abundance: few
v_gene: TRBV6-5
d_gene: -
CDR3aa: CASSITGYAQFF
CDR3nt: TGTGCCAGCAGTATTACAGGGTATGCGCAGTTCTTC

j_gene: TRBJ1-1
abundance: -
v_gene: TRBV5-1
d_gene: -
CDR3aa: CASSPMGGNSNTEAFF
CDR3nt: TGCGCCAGCAGCCCCATGGGGGGTAATTCGAACACTGAAGCTTTCTTT

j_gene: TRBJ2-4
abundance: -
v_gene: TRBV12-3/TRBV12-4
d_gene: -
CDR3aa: CASSLGPRVQYF
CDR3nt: TGTGCCAGCAGTTTAGGACCCCGAGTTCAGTACTTC

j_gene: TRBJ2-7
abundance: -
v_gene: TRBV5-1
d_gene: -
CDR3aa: CASSLGTTPYEQYF
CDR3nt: TGCGCCAGCAGCTTGGGGACTACCCCCTACGAGCAGTACTTC

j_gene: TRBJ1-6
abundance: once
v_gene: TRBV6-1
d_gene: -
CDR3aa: CASSEQIYNSPLHF
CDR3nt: TGTGCCAGCAGTGAACAGATCTATAATTCACCCCTCCACTTT

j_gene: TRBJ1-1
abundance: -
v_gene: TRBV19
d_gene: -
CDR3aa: CASSVTGTSNTEAFF
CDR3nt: TGTGCCAGTAGTGTTACCGGGACTTCGAACACTGAAGCTTTCTTT

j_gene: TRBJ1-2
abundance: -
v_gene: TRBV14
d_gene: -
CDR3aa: CASSLMPASGYTF
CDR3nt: TGTGCCAGCAGCCTGATGCCGGCCTCGGGGTACACCTTC

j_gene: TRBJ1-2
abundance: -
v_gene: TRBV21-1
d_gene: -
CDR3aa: CASSPHGGYTF
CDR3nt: TGTGCCAGCAGCCCGCACGGAGGCTACACCTTC

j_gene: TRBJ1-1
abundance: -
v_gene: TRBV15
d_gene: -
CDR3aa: CATSTNTEAFF
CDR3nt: TGTGCCACCAGCACTAACACTGAAGCTTTCTTT